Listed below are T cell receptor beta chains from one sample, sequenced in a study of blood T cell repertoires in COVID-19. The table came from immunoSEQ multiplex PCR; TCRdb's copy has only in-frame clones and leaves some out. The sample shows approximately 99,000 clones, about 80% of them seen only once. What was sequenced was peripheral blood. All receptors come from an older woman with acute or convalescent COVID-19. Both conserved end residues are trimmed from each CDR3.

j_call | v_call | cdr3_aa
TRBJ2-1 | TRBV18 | ASSPPSGRGNEQF
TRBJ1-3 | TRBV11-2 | ASSLLFFSGNTIY
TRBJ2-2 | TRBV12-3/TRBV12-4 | ASSPRSGELF
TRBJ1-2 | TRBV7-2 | ASSPILQGADGYT
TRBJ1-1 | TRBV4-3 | ASSQLVDKEAF
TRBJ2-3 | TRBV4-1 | ASSSGTGPSTDTQY
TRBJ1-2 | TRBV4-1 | ASSPISTGTHGYT
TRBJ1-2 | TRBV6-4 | ASNDSPPGFGEPGGYT
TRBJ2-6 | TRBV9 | ASSPQGISGANVLT
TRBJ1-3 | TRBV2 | ASGPGQASGNTIY
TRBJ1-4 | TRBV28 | ASSFHSSATNEKLF
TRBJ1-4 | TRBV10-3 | AINQGGNEKLF
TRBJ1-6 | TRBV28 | ASETGLRSPLH
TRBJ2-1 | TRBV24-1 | ATSALGLAGYNEQF
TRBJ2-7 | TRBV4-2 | ASSPLAGGHYEQY